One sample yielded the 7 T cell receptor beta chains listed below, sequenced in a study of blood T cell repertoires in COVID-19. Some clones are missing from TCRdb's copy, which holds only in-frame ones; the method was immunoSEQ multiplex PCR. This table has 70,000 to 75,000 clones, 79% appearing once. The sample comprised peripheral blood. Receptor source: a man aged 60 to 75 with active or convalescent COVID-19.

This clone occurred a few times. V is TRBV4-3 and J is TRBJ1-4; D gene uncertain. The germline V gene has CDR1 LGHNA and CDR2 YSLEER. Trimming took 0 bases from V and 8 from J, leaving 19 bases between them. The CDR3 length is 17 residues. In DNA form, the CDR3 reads TGCGCCAGCAGCCAAGAGCGCGGCGGCGATGAGGTCGAAAAACTGTTTTTT. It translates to CASSQERGGDEVEKLFF.

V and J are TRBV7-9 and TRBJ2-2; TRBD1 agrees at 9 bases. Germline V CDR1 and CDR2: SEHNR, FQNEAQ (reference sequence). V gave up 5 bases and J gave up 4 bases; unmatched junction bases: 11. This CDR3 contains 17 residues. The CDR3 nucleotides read TGTGCCAGCAGCACCCCCGGGACAGGGCTAGTCACCGGGGAGCTGTTTTTT. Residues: CASSTPGTGLVTGELFF.

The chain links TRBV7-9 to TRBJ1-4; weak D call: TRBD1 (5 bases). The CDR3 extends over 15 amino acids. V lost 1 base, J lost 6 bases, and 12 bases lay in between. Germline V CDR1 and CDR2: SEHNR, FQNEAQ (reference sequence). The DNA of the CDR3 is TGTGCCAGCAGCTTAGTCCAGGGTCTAGATGAAAAACTGTTTTTT. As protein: CASSLVQGLDEKLFF. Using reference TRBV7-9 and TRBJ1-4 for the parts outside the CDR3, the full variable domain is DTGVSQNPRHKITKRGQNVTFRCDPISEHNRLYWYRQTLGQGPEFLTYFQNEAQLEKSRLLSDRFSAERPKGSFSTLEIQRTEQGDSAMYLCASSLVQGLDEKLFFGSGTQLSVL.

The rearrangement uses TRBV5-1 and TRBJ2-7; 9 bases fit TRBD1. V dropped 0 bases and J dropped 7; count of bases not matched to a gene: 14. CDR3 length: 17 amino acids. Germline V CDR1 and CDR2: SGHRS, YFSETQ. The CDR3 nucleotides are TGCGCCAGCAGCTTGGCCGGTATCGGGACAGGGTCGGGTGAGCAGTACTTC. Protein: CASSLAGIGTGSGEQYF.

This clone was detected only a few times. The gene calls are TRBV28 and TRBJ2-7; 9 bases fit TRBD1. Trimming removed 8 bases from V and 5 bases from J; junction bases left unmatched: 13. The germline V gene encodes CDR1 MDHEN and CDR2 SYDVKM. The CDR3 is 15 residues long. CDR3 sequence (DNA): TGTGCCAGCGGGTGGACAGGGGACTCCCCCAACGAGCAGTACTTC. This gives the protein CASGWTGDSPNEQYF.

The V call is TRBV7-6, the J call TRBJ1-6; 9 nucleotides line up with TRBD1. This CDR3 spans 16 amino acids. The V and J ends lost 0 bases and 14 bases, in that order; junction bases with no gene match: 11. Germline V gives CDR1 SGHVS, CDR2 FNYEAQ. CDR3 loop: CASSLASLDRGLSLHF. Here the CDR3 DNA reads TGTGCCAGCAGCTTAGCTTCCCTGGACAGGGGTCTATCCCTCCACTTT.

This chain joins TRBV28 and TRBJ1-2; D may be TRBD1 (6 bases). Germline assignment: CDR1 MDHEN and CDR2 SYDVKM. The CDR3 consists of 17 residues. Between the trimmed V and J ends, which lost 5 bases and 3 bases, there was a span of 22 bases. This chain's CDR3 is CASSALPDRPRDYGYTF. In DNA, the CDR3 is TGTGCCAGCAGTGCCCTGCCCGACAGGCCGCGGGACTATGGCTACACCTTC.